A single sample gave rise to the 25 T cell receptor beta chains below, sequenced in a study of shared clonotypes between healthy human individuals. The protocol was immunoSEQ multiplex PCR, while the TCRdb copy is restricted to in-frame clones and leaves out a portion. The sample consists of a few million clones, more than 90% of them appearing once. The sequencing input was naive CD4+ T cells sorted from blood. Subset here: CD45RA+ positively selected. The source of these receptors is a man aged 18 to 30 in good health.

The chain uses TRBV30 and TRBJ1-5; D call uncertain. The germline V gene has CDR1 GTSNPN and CDR2 SVGIG (reference sequence). This CDR3 region has 15 residues. V lost 0 bases, J lost 4 bases, and 13 bases lay in between. The CDR3 DNA is TGTGCCTGGAGTGTACTCAGTCTAGCAAATCAGCCCCAGCATTTT. Its protein product is CAWSVLSLANQPQHF.

V and J are TRBV7-8 and TRBJ2-1, with D possibly TRBD1 on 7 matching bases. Germline V CDR1 and CDR2: SGHVS, FQNEAQ. The CDR3 consists of 16 residues. V was trimmed by 5 bases and J by 0 bases, leaving 14 bases between them. The CDR3 coding sequence is TGTGCCAGCAGCGCGGGACAGTTGAGCTCCTACAATGAGCAGTTCTTC. Amino acid sequence: CASSAGQLSSYNEQFF.

As regards this clone: This CDR3 is also generated by other DNA sequences in the sample. The rearrangement uses TRBV5-4 and TRBJ2-5; D is possibly TRBD1 (8 bases). CDR3 length: 15 residues. Germline V CDR1 and CDR2: SGHNT, YYREEE (reference sequence). V was cut by 2 bases and J by 2 bases, with 13 bases left in between. The CDR3 nucleotides read TGTGCCAGCAGCTTAACAGGGGGAGGGCAAGAGACCCAGTACTTC. This sequence encodes CASSLTGGGQETQYF.

J is TRBJ2-3 and V is TRBV28, with D possibly TRBD2 on 7 matching bases. Germline V CDR1 and CDR2: MDHEN, SYDVKM. This CDR3 region has 15 residues. Trimming pared 7 bases from V and 0 bases from J, leaving 14 bases between. The CDR3 sequence: CASNQGGGSTDTQYF. CDR3 nucleotides: TGTGCCAGCAATCAGGGCGGGGGCAGCACAGATACGCAGTATTTT.

The chain carries TRBV5-4 and TRBJ2-3; 8 positions agree with TRBD2. This CDR3 region has 15 residues. Germline CDR1 is SGHNT and CDR2 is YYREEE (reference sequence). Germline trimming cut 5 bases from V and 0 bases from J; bases unmatched to any gene: 5. CDR3 nucleotides: TGTGCCAGCAGGATAGCGGGGACTAGCACAGATACGCAGTATTTT. As protein: CASRIAGTSTDTQYF.

DNA for the CDR3: TGTGCCACCAGCAGAGGGAGACAGACCTACAATGAGCAGTTCTTC. Protein: CATSRGRQTYNEQFF. The chain has TRBV15 and TRBJ2-1, with a tentative D call TRBD1 (5 bases). Trimming pared 1 base from V and 2 bases from J, leaving 9 bases between. Germline V gene sequence: CDR1 LNHNV, CDR2 YYDKDF (reference sequence). This CDR3 comprises 15 residues.

V gene TRBV19 combines with J gene TRBJ1-2, with D unclear. The CDR3 has 13 residues. Between the trimmed V and J ends, which lost 7 bases and 0 bases, there was a span of 9 bases. Germline V lookup: CDR1 LNHDA, CDR2 SQIVND (reference sequence). The CDR3 reads CASNREANYGYTF. CDR3 nucleotides: TGTGCCAGTAATCGGGAAGCTAACTATGGCTACACCTTC.

The rearrangement joins TRBV14 to TRBJ1-6; D uncertain. V lost 4 bases and J lost 10, with 14 bases in between. This CDR3 has 14 residues. The V gene's germline CDR1 is SGHDN and CDR2 FVKESK. This chain's CDR3 is CASSPIEPSSPLHF. CDR3 DNA: TGTGCCAGCAGCCCAATTGAACCGTCCTCACCCCTCCACTTT.

This clone has more than one count but fewer than ten. The sample contains more than one DNA sequence encoding this CDR3. This rearrangement joins TRBV7-2 to TRBJ2-1, with unresolved D. The CDR3 covers 12 residues. Germline CDR1 and CDR2: SGHTA and FQGNSA. V lost 2 bases and J 1 base, leaving 0 bases between the germline ends. DNA of the CDR3: TGTGCCAGCAGCTTATCCTACAATGAGCAGTTCTTC. Translating it yields CASSLSYNEQFF.

The chain uses TRBV5-1 and TRBJ1-4; weak D call: TRBD1 (5 bases). This CDR3 comprises 15 residues. The ends were cut back, 0 bases at V and 3 bases at J, with 9 bases in the middle. From germline, CDR1 is SGHRS and CDR2 YFSETQ. The CDR3 DNA reads as TGCGCCAGCAGCTTGGAGTACAGGCCTAATGAAAAACTGTTTTTT. The encoded protein is CASSLEYRPNEKLFF.

Here the CDR3 reads CASSLVQVVDGNQPQHF. For the CDR3, the DNA is TGTGCCAGCAGCTTGGTGCAGGTGGTGGATGGCAATCAGCCCCAGCATTTT. This chain connects TRBV5-5 to TRBJ1-5, with D unresolved. Trimming removed 0 bases from V and 2 bases from J, with 15 bases in between. CDR3 length equals 17 residues. Per germline, CDR1 SGHKS and CDR2 YYEKEE (reference sequence). The whole variable domain, remainder taken from reference TRBV5-5 and TRBJ1-5, is DAGVTQSPTHLIKTRGQQVTLRCSPISGHKSVSWYQQVLGQGPQFIFQYYEKEERGRGNFPDRFSARQFPNYSSELNVNALLLGDSALYLCASSLVQVVDGNQPQHFGDGTRLSIL.

The chain joins TRBV9 to TRBJ2-1, with D unclear. The CDR3 loop spans 16 amino acids. CDR1 and CDR2 (germline): SGDLS, YYNGEE. Trimming left V 0 bases short and J 1 base short, with 11 bases between. This CDR3 reads CASSVGPAASYNEQFF. For the CDR3, the DNA is TGTGCCAGCAGCGTAGGGCCCGCGGCTTCCTACAATGAGCAGTTCTTC.

This chain uses TRBV11-2 with TRBJ2-1, with TRBD1 matching 9 bases. The V segment lost 8 bases and the J segment 9 bases; nucleotides outside the gene matches: 8. The CDR3 extends over 13 amino acids. Per the germline V gene, CDR1 is SGHAT and CDR2 is FQNNGV. The CDR3 is CASGGQGWGEQFF. CDR3 DNA sequence: TGTGCCAGCGGGGGACAGGGATGGGGTGAGCAGTTCTTC.

The chain is built from TRBV27 and TRBJ2-1; D is uncertain. The CDR3 has 14 residues. Germline loops: CDR1 MNHEY, CDR2 SMNVEV (reference sequence). The V end was cut by 3 bases, the J end by 10 bases, with 16 bases between. This CDR3 is CASSFGQAAAEQFF. CDR3 DNA: TGTGCCAGCAGTTTTGGGCAGGCCGCAGCGGAGCAGTTCTTC.

The chain carries TRBV5-1 and TRBJ2-2; D is ambiguous. Germline CDR1 is SGHRS and CDR2 is YFSETQ. V lost 0 bases to trimming and J lost 5 bases, with 8 bases between them. This CDR3 contains 14 residues. The CDR3 loop is CASSLGGRTGELFF. CDR3 nucleotides: TGCGCCAGCAGCTTGGGAGGTCGAACCGGGGAGCTGTTTTTT.

Notes on this clone: Other DNA sequences in this sample translate to the same CDR3. The chain has TRBV7-2 and TRBJ2-7; no reliable D call. The CDR3 sequence is 13 residues long. The germline CDR1 and CDR2 sequences are SGHTA and FQGNSA. Trimming stripped 2 bases from V and 3 bases from J, with 8 bases between. This CDR3 is CASSLLGRYEQYF. The CDR3 bases are TGTGCCAGCAGCTTATTAGGCCGCTACGAGCAGTACTTC.

The chain employs TRBV18 and TRBJ2-5; D not resolved. The CDR3 sequence is 15 residues long. From germline, CDR1 is KGHSH and CDR2 LQKENI. Trimming removed 0 bases from V and 1 base from J, with 9 bases in between. This chain's CDR3 is CASSPPVRSQETQYF. The CDR3 DNA is TGTGCCAGCTCACCACCGGTCAGGAGCCAAGAGACCCAGTACTTC.

This clone has just one count. The chain links TRBV30 to TRBJ2-1; D is unresolved. The CDR3 is 11 residues long. The V end was cut by 0 bases, the J end by 10 bases, with 7 bases between. Looked up from germline, CDR1 is GTSNPN and CDR2 is SVGIG (reference sequence). The CDR3 nucleotides read TGTGCCTGGAGTGTAGATAGGGAGCAGTTCTTC. The encoded protein is CAWSVDREQFF.

This chain joins TRBV7-2 and TRBJ1-3; D is undetermined. Trimming cost V 3 bases and J 0 bases, with 3 bases left between them. This CDR3 contains 13 residues. The germline V gene encodes CDR1 SGHTA and CDR2 FQGNSA. The CDR3, as DNA: TGTGCCAGCAGCTTTAACTCTGGAAACACCATATATTTT. It translates to CASSFNSGNTIYF.

This sequence joins TRBV10-2 and TRBJ1-5; TRBD1 matches 8 bases. The trim removed 5 bases at V and 6 bases at J, leaving 6 bases unmatched. This CDR3 spans 14 amino acids. Germline values: CDR1 WSHSY, CDR2 SAAADI. CDR3 loop: CASSRQGNGQPQHF. CDR3 bases: TGCGCCAGCAGTAGACAGGGGAACGGTCAGCCCCAGCATTTT.

This clone was detected only once. The same CDR3 also results from other DNA sequences found in this sample. The gene calls are TRBV7-2 and TRBJ2-3; 8 bases are shared with TRBD2. The V gene end was trimmed by 4 bases and the J gene end by 4 bases; junction bases not matched to a gene: 7. CDR1 and CDR2 from the germline V gene are SGHTA and FQGNSA. This CDR3 comprises 15 residues. The CDR3 bases are TGTGCCAGCAGCTCGTCCGGGACTAGGTCAGATACGCAGTATTTT. Protein sequence: CASSSSGTRSDTQYF.

The V call is TRBV6-5, the J call TRBJ1-1, with TRBD1 matching over 8 bases. This CDR3 has 14 amino acids. Germline CDR1 reads MNHEY; CDR2 reads SVGAGI. V shed 2 bases, J shed 8 bases, and the junction held 7 bases outside the gene matches. This CDR3 reads CASSYPDRVAEAFF. Here the CDR3 DNA reads TGTGCCAGCAGTTACCCGGACAGGGTAGCCGAAGCTTTCTTT.

This clone was seen once. The sample contains more than one DNA sequence encoding this CDR3. The rearrangement uses TRBV5-1 and TRBJ1-4; D is possibly TRBD1 (5 bases). This CDR3 comprises 14 residues. V was pared by 0 bases and J by 4 bases, with 7 bases between. The germline V gene encodes CDR1 SGHRS and CDR2 YFSETQ. This chain's CDR3 is CASSLEGNNEKLFF. The CDR3 DNA reads as TGCGCCAGCAGCTTGGAGGGGAATAATGAAAAACTGTTTTTT.

V usage is TRBV10-3 and J usage is TRBJ1-3, with D unresolved. The V end was cut by 4 bases, the J end by 0 bases, with 7 bases between. CDR3 length: 14 residues. Germline V gene data show CDR1 as ENHRY and CDR2 as SYGVKD. In DNA, the CDR3 is TGTGCCATCAGTGGTCTCCTCTCTGGAAACACCATATATTTT. Its protein is CAISGLLSGNTIYF.

A note on this clone: Other DNA sequences in the same sample also yield this CDR3. The CDR3 sequence is CASSTAGYPYEQYF. The CDR3 DNA is TGCGCCAGCAGCACCGCAGGGTATCCCTACGAGCAGTACTTC. The rearrangement joins TRBV5-1 to TRBJ2-7; maybe TRBD1 (5 bases). This CDR3 region has 14 residues. Trimming took off 4 bases at V and 2 bases at J, with 13 bases between the two ends. The V gene's germline CDR1 is SGHRS and CDR2 YFSETQ.